This TCR beta chain was identified during a study of T cells in Graves' hyperthyroidism and ophthalmopathy. This clonotype was recorded many times. Template material for amplifying TCR beta CDR3 regions consisted of RNA transcripts. RT-PCR in the first round (using the HTBI primer set) targeted the TCR CDR3. TCRdb fed the multiplex PCR reads into MiXCR, producing one record per CDR3 protein. The data hold hundreds of thousands of distinct CDR3 sequences, with 11% to 15% observed a single time. This CDR3 region has 19 residues. Germline values: CDR1 SGHTS, CDR2 YDEGEE. Trimming removed 4 bases from V and 5 bases from J; junction bases left unmatched: 18.

The chain joins TRBV5-8 to TRBJ2-3; 11 bases map to TRBD2. Input material: blood. This TCR was sampled from a woman younger than 35 with Graves' hyperthyroidism. The CDR3 loop reads CASSPYGTSGSTWGDTQYF. The CDR3 nucleotides read TGTGCCAGCAGCCCCTACGGGACTAGCGGATCCACGTGGGGAGATACGCAGTATTTT.